By proportion, the clone carrying this T cell receptor beta chain is large. The antigen is undetermined. Original data processing: For papillary thyroid cancer, a distant-metastasis classifier was constructed from CDR3 differences observed across clinicopathological groups. TCRdb re-called clones via MiXCR from the PCR reads. These V and J calls are TCRdb output, not the study's own analysis. The sample has approximately 9,000 clones; about 40% are singletons. The data belong to a study of metastatic and nonmetastatic thyroid tumors. Overall study: The study looked at repertoires side by side in blood and in tumor or nodule tissue from malignant and benign thyroid patients.

Germline lookup yields CDR1 DFQATT and CDR2 SNEGSKA (reference sequence). CDR3 size: 14 residues. After removal of 4 bases from V and 3 bases from J, the junction contained 8 bases not matched to a gene. Findings of the study overall: It was reportedly found that TCR beta diversity was significantly higher in malignant thyroid tumors than in benign nodules, a difference seen in both blood and tumor samples.

Each patient came to thyroid surgery without any prior treatment (of any kind). The chain has TRBV20-1 and TRBJ1-1; 7 bases line up with TRBD1. The sample was tumor tissue. The TCR was taken from a female donor with papillary thyroid cancer or a benign thyroid nodule (not recorded which). Some clones in this sample may be carry-over from other donors' samples. Here the CDR3 reads CSATHPQGHTEAFF. Here the CDR3 DNA reads TGCAGTGCTACCCATCCACAGGGGCACACTGAAGCTTTCTTT.